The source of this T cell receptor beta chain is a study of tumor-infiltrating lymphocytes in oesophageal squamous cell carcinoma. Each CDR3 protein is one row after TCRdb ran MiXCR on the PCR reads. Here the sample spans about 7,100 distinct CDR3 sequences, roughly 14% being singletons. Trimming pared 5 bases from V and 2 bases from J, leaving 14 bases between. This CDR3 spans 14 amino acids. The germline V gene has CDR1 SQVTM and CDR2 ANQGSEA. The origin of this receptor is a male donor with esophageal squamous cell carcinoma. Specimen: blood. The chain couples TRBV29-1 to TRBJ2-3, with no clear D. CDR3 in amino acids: CSVRWEWDTDTQYF. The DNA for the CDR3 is TGCAGCGTTCGCTGGGAATGGGACACAGATACGCAGTATTTT.